The 26 T cell receptor beta chains presented below share a single source sample, sequenced in a study of cytomegalovirus exposure and HLA in healthy donors. Amplification used 60 Vbeta primers and 13 Jbeta primers. The repertoire was sequenced with immunoSEQ multiplex PCR; TCRdb's copy has only in-frame clones and lacks some. Of about 100,000 clones listed, under 80% were seen once; the top ten hold 3.5% to 4%. The sample consisted of PBMCs. These receptor sequences come from a woman aged 50 to 65 in good health and CMV-seropositive.

The V call is TRBV19, the J call TRBJ2-1; TRBD2 matches 9 bases. Germline V gives CDR1 LNHDA, CDR2 SQIVND (reference sequence). Trimming took 5 bases from V and 0 from J; bases not matched to a gene: 2. The CDR3 runs 15 residues. The DNA for the CDR3 is TGTGCCAGTAGTTTTAGCGGGGGCTCCTACAATGAGCAGTTCTTC. Its protein product is CASSFSGGSYNEQFF.

The chain joins TRBV6-1 to TRBJ2-5; 16 nucleotides line up with TRBD2. The germline V gene encodes CDR1 MNHNS and CDR2 SASEGT. V lost 7 bases, J lost 5 bases, and 4 bases stayed unmatched. The CDR3 totals 15 residues. The CDR3: CASKGLAGGGETQYF. The DNA of the CDR3 is TGTGCCAGCAAGGGACTAGCGGGAGGGGGGGAGACCCAGTACTTC.

The chain uses TRBV5-1 and TRBJ2-4; 8 nucleotides line up with TRBD2. The CDR3 has 15 amino acids. Trimming removed 4 bases from V and 5 bases from J; junction bases left unmatched: 8. In germline, CDR1 is SGHRS, CDR2 YFSETQ. CDR3 in DNA: TGCGCCAGCAGCCTAGGGCGGGGGGCGGAAAACATTCAGTACTTC. It yields the protein CASSLGRGAENIQYF.

This chain links TRBV6-6 with TRBJ1-1; D remains unclear. CDR3 length: 15 residues. The germline V and J ends were trimmed by 6 bases and 4 bases, with 18 bases remaining between them. Germline assignment: CDR1 MNHNY and CDR2 SVGAGI (reference sequence). The CDR3 nucleotides are TGTGCCAGCAGCGATGAGGATCGATCGGGCACTGAAGCTTTCTTT. Its protein is CASSDEDRSGTEAFF.

This chain connects TRBV4-2 to TRBJ2-2; 8 bases match TRBD2. The ends lost 1 base at V and 8 bases at J; junction bases unmatched: 18. CDR1 and CDR2 (germline): LGHNA, YNFKEQ. This CDR3 spans 19 amino acids. CDR3 DNA sequence: TGTGCCAGCAGCCAAGGCGGGGAATTCGGACTAGCCTCCCGTGGGGAGCTGTTTTTT. Its translation: CASSQGGEFGLASRGELFF.

In this sample, this clone turned up once. The chain recombines TRBV6-5 with TRBJ2-7, with a tentative D call TRBD2 (6 bases). The CDR3 contains 14 residues. The germline CDR1 and CDR2 sequences are MNHEY and SVGAGI. V lost 6 bases, J lost 2 bases, and 14 bases lay in between. CDR3 sequence (DNA): TGTGCCAGCAGACTCCTCGCGGGAACCTACGAGCAGTACTTC. Protein product: CASRLLAGTYEQYF.

CDR3 region: CAWSMTAGANVLTF. The CDR3 DNA is TGTGCCTGGAGTATGACAGCCGGGGCCAACGTCCTGACTTTC. The gene calls are TRBV30 and TRBJ2-6, with a tentative D call TRBD1 (5 bases). This CDR3 is 14 amino acids long. Germline CDR1 is GTSNPN and CDR2 is SVGIG (reference sequence). The V end lost 2 bases, the J end lost 4 bases, and 9 bases lay between the germline ends.

The rearrangement joins TRBV7-9 to TRBJ1-2, with 7 bases fitting TRBD1. Germline CDR1 and CDR2: SEHNR and FQNEAQ (reference sequence). The CDR3 contains 15 residues. After removal of 1 base from V and 9 bases from J, the junction contained 11 bases not matched to a gene. The CDR3: CASSLGPPDRASYTF. DNA of the CDR3: TGTGCCAGCAGCTTAGGACCTCCCGACAGGGCGAGCTACACCTTC.

This clone was recorded a few times. The chain recombines TRBV2 with TRBJ2-7; D perhaps matches TRBD2 (5 bases). Germline CDR1 and CDR2: SNHLY and FYNNEI. Trimming shortened V by 3 bases and J by 2 bases, and 8 bases separated the two germline ends. The CDR3 contains 13 residues. This CDR3 reads CASSDGLTYEQYF. As DNA, the CDR3 is TGTGCCAGCAGTGACGGACTTACCTACGAGCAGTACTTC.

The J gene is TRBJ2-7, the V gene TRBV30; possibly TRBD1 for D (6 bases). The CDR3 is 14 amino acids. Looked up from germline, CDR1 is GTSNPN and CDR2 is SVGIG (reference sequence). V was pared by 5 bases and J by 2 bases, with 16 bases between. The CDR3 sequence is CAWENRDKAYEQYF. The CDR3 DNA reads as TGTGCCTGGGAAAACCGGGACAAAGCCTACGAGCAGTACTTC.

CDR3 coding DNA: TGTGCCAGCAGTTGGCTAGGGGGCGCTGAAGCTTTCTTT. This gives the protein CASSWLGGAEAFF. The chain has TRBV27 and TRBJ1-1; the match to TRBD1 covers 7 bases. Germline loops: CDR1 MNHEY, CDR2 SMNVEV (reference sequence). J gave up 6 bases and V 4 bases, and 5 bases lay outside the gene matches. This CDR3 is 13 amino acids long.

The J gene is TRBJ2-7, the V gene TRBV18; D uncertain. The CDR3 spans 14 residues. Between the trimmed V and J ends, which lost 0 bases and 3 bases, there was a span of 9 bases. Germline V gene lookup returns CDR1 KGHSH and CDR2 LQKENI. CDR3 nucleotides: TGTGCCAGCTCACCACCAACACCAGACTACGAGCAGTACTTC. Protein sequence: CASSPPTPDYEQYF. Full variable domain (missing parts from reference TRBV18 and TRBJ2-7): NAGVMQNPRHLVRRRGQEARLRCSPMKGHSHVYWYRQLPEEGLKFMVYLQKENIIDESGMPKERFSAEFPKEGPSILRIQQVVRGDSAAYFCASSPPTPDYEQYFGPGTRLTVT.

This chain links TRBV6-1 with TRBJ1-2; D call uncertain. The CDR3 sequence is 12 residues long. V was pared by 6 bases and J by 0 bases, with 5 bases between. CDR1 and CDR2 (germline): MNHNS, SASEGT. The CDR3 DNA follows: TGTGCCAGCAGGAGCCCTAACTATGGCTACACCTTC. Its translation is CASRSPNYGYTF.

This chain connects TRBV6-5 to TRBJ2-7; 8 bases map to TRBD1. The germline CDR1 and CDR2 sequences are MNHEY and SVGAGI. V lost 4 bases to trimming and J lost 3 bases; unmatched junction nucleotides: 5. This CDR3 spans 14 amino acids. DNA for the CDR3: TGTGCCAGCAGTTCGAGACAGGGGAGCTACGAGCAGTACTTC. Protein sequence: CASSSRQGSYEQYF.

The rearrangement links TRBV7-9 to TRBJ2-7; 7 bases fit TRBD1. V trimming: 5 bases; J trimming: 0 bases; junction bases outside the gene matches: 4. The CDR3 extends over 14 amino acids. Germline lookup yields CDR1 SEHNR and CDR2 FQNEAQ (reference sequence). CDR3: CASSLRDSSYEQYF. As DNA, the CDR3 is TGTGCCAGCAGCCTCCGGGACAGCTCCTACGAGCAGTACTTC.

This clone was seen a few times. This rearrangement joins TRBV6-5 to TRBJ1-5; D is unresolved. Germline V gives CDR1 MNHEY, CDR2 SVGAGI. The CDR3 totals 14 residues. The germline V and J ends were trimmed by 1 base and 6 bases, with 10 bases remaining between them. CDR3 amino acids: CASSYFTGGQPQHF. The CDR3, as DNA: TGTGCCAGCAGTTACTTTACGGGTGGTCAGCCCCAGCATTTT.

The V gene is TRBV7-9, the J gene TRBJ1-3; D is unclear. CDR1 SEHNR and CDR2 FQNEAQ come from the germline V gene (reference sequence). V gave up 4 bases and J gave up 2 bases, with 12 bases separating them. The CDR3 consists of 15 residues. The CDR3 protein is CASSSPTAAGNTIYF. For the CDR3, the DNA is TGTGCCAGCAGCTCGCCCACAGCCGCTGGAAACACCATATATTTT.

V and J are TRBV7-9 and TRBJ2-2, with D maybe TRBD2 (6 bases). V shed 5 bases and J shed 5 bases, with 18 bases lying between them. Germline CDR1 SEHNR, CDR2 FQNEAQ (reference sequence). CDR3 length: 16 amino acids. The CDR3 nucleotides read TGTGCCAGCAGCCCCCCGGGACTTTCAGGAACCGGGGAGCTGTTTTTT. Translated, it gives CASSPPGLSGTGELFF.

The chain couples TRBV2 to TRBJ1-4, with TRBD1 matching over 7 bases. Germline V gene lookup returns CDR1 SNHLY and CDR2 FYNNEI. V lost 7 bases to trimming and J lost 8 bases; unmatched junction nucleotides: 10. CDR3 length: 14 amino acids. Written as DNA, the CDR3 is TGTGCCAGCATGAGCGACAGGGTGTTAGAAAAACTGTTTTTT. Its translation is CASMSDRVLEKLFF.

The chain links TRBV25-1 to TRBJ2-6; tentatively, D is TRBD1 (5 bases). The CDR3 spans 15 residues. Trimming took off 3 bases at V and 0 bases at J, with 6 bases between the two ends. Germline V gives CDR1 MGHDK, CDR2 SYGVNS. CDR3 loop: CASSDRVSGANVLTF. Here the CDR3 DNA reads TGTGCCAGCAGTGACAGGGTCTCTGGGGCCAACGTCCTGACTTTC.

This sequence joins TRBV7-9 and TRBJ1-4, with 11 bases fitting TRBD1. Trimming cost V 3 bases and J 8 bases; bases outside gene matches: 8. The CDR3 has 16 amino acids. Germline CDR1 SEHNR, CDR2 FQNEAQ (reference sequence). CDR3 sequence (DNA): TGTGCCAGCAGCTTGGGACAGGGGGACGTACGCGAAAAACTGTTTTTT. As protein: CASSLGQGDVREKLFF.

The CDR3 DNA sequence: TGTGCCAGCAGCAATGGACAGACCTACAATGAGCAGTTCTTC. As protein: CASSNGQTYNEQFF. The J gene is TRBJ2-1, the V gene TRBV5-8; tentatively, D is TRBD1 (6 bases). The CDR3 spans 14 residues. The V end lost 4 bases, the J end lost 2 bases, and 10 bases lay between the germline ends. Germline V gene data show CDR1 as SGHTS and CDR2 as YDEGEE.

J is TRBJ2-7 and V is TRBV5-4; the D gene is possibly TRBD2 (5 bases). Trimming took off 2 bases at V and 1 base at J, with 16 bases between the two ends. The CDR3 sequence is 16 residues long. The germline gives CDR1 SGHNT, CDR2 YYREEE (reference sequence). CDR3 DNA: TGTGCCAGCAGCTTCCCCTCAGGAGGTGGGTCCTACGAGCAGTACTTC. It encodes CASSFPSGGGSYEQYF.

Of note for this clone: Compared with germline, one end of the junction differs, possibly owing to a read error. The chain is built from TRBV7-9 and TRBJ2-7; 8 bases align to TRBD1. CDR1 is SEHNR and CDR2 is FQNEAQ in the germline V gene (reference sequence). This CDR3 region has 12 residues. Written as DNA, the CDR3 is TGTTCCAGCAGCTTGGACAGGGCCGAGCAGTACTTC. Translating gives CSSSLDRAEQYF.

The V gene is TRBV6-6, the J gene TRBJ1-5; 11 nucleotides line up with TRBD1. Per the germline V gene, CDR1 is MNHNY and CDR2 is SVGAGI (reference sequence). The V gene end was trimmed by 6 bases and the J gene end by 7 bases; junction bases not matched to a gene: 11. The CDR3 covers 16 residues. The CDR3: CASSPAGTGGNQPQHF. DNA for the CDR3: TGTGCCAGCAGCCCTGCAGGGACAGGGGGTAACCAGCCCCAGCATTTT.

The chain is built from TRBV14 and TRBJ2-5; D gene ambiguous. Trimming left V 2 bases short and J 3 bases short, with 7 bases between. The CDR3 has 13 residues. The V gene's germline CDR1 is SGHDN and CDR2 FVKESK. In DNA form, the CDR3 reads TGTGCCAGCAGCCAACACCACAAAGAGACCCAGTACTTC. Encoded protein: CASSQHHKETQYF.